These T cell receptor beta chains were read from a single sample in a study of OX40 agonist ivuxolimab in advanced cancers. This table comes from immunoSEQ multiplex PCR, and its TCRdb copy is limited to in-frame clones, with some not included. This table has tens of thousands of clones, approximately 90% appearing once. Sequenced here: CD4+ or CD8+ T cells sorted from blood, sampled in a trial of the OX40 agonist ivuxolimab. The receptors originated from an adult with an advanced solid tumor such as melanoma, head and neck, liver or kidney cancer. CDR3s include the opening cysteine and the closing phenylalanine or tryptophan. D genes are given only for firm matches. Only some rows state a clone size, as once, few, many or a class for expanded clones.

CDR3 protein: CASSQLGLAGAMVGETQYF
CDR3 DNA: TGTGCCAGCAGCCAGCTGGGACTAGCGGGGGCCATGGTAGGAGAGACCCAGTACTTC
clone size: NA
V gene: TRBV4-2
D gene: TRBD2
J gene: TRBJ2-5

CDR3 protein: CASSLAGEGSEAFF
CDR3 DNA: TGTGCCAGCAGCTTAGCAGGGGAGGGCTCTGAAGCTTTCTTT
clone size: NA
V gene: TRBV7-6
D gene: NA
J gene: TRBJ1-1

CDR3 protein: CAVRVREISQYF
CDR3 DNA: TGTGCCGTGCGGGTTAGAGAGATTTCGCAGTACTTC
clone size: NA
V gene: TRBV28
D gene: NA
J gene: TRBJ2-7

CDR3 protein: CASSEGLRTSSYEQYF
CDR3 DNA: TGTGCCAGCAGTGAGGGTTTGAGGACTAGCTCCTACGAGCAGTACTTC
clone size: NA
V gene: TRBV2
D gene: TRBD2
J gene: TRBJ2-7

CDR3 protein: CASSQGGGRETQYF
CDR3 DNA: TGTGCCAGCTCACAAGGTGGCGGGAGGGAGACCCAGTACTTC
clone size: NA
V gene: TRBV18
D gene: TRBD2
J gene: TRBJ2-5

CDR3 protein: CASSERRNEKLFF
CDR3 DNA: TGTGCCAGCAGTGAGCGGAGGAATGAAAAACTGTTTTTT
clone size: NA
V gene: TRBV2
D gene: NA
J gene: TRBJ1-4

CDR3 protein: CASSSERRGTEAFF
CDR3 DNA: TGTGCCAGCAGTTCCGAACGTAGGGGCACTGAAGCTTTCTTT
clone size: NA
V gene: TRBV2
D gene: NA
J gene: TRBJ1-1

CDR3 protein: CASSLYRGTGSFRANYGYTF
CDR3 DNA: TGTGCCAGTAGTCTATATCGAGGAACAGGATCTTTCCGGGCTAACTATGGCTACACCTTC
clone size: NA
V gene: TRBV19
D gene: NA
J gene: TRBJ1-2

CDR3 protein: CASSLEDRTTDTQYF
CDR3 DNA: TGCGCCAGCAGCTTGGAGGATAGGACCACAGATACGCAGTATTTT
clone size: NA
V gene: TRBV5-1
D gene: NA
J gene: TRBJ2-3

CDR3 protein: CASSPADRGNIQYF
CDR3 DNA: TGTGCCAGCAGCCCAGCGGACAGGGGGAACATTCAGTACTTC
clone size: NA
V gene: TRBV28
D gene: TRBD1
J gene: TRBJ2-4

CDR3 protein: CASGRQGLSGNTIYF
CDR3 DNA: TGCGCCAGCGGTAGACAGGGACTCTCTGGAAACACCATATATTTT
clone size: NA
V gene: TRBV10-1
D gene: TRBD1
J gene: TRBJ1-3

CDR3 protein: CASSQPVNVGRTLYGYTF
CDR3 DNA: TGCGCCAGCAGCCAACCCGTTAACGTAGGGCGAACTTTGTATGGCTACACCTTC
clone size: once
V gene: TRBV4-1
D gene: NA
J gene: TRBJ1-2

CDR3 protein: CASSPFLSRAPGSYGYTF
CDR3 DNA: TGTGCCAGCAGTCCCTTCCTTTCCCGGGCCCCAGGAAGCTATGGCTACACCTTC
clone size: once
V gene: TRBV28
D gene: NA
J gene: TRBJ1-2

CDR3 protein: CASSKTGGTDTQYF
CDR3 DNA: TGTGCCAGCAGTAAGACAGGGGGCACAGATACGCAGTATTTT
clone size: few
V gene: TRBV2
D gene: TRBD1
J gene: TRBJ2-3

CDR3 protein: CASSVSPPDTQYF
CDR3 DNA: TGTGCCAGCAGCGTTAGTCCGCCAGATACGCAGTATTTT
clone size: NA
V gene: TRBV9
D gene: NA
J gene: TRBJ2-3

CDR3 protein: CASRPRGIRADTQYF
CDR3 DNA: TGCGCCAGCAGGCCAAGGGGTATAAGGGCAGATACGCAGTATTTT
clone size: NA
V gene: TRBV5-1
D gene: NA
J gene: TRBJ2-3